A single sample gave rise to the 10 T cell receptor beta chains below, sequenced in a study of blood T cells in healthy people across ages (dated by TCRdb to the mid-2010s). The library was generated by 5' RACE. Sequencer: Illumina HiSeq 2500. A second 7 to 11 cycle PCR used a sample-barcoded 5' primer and a J-beta primer mix. The raw public data were reprocessed by TCRdb itself: fastp quality trimming at Q25, MiXCR clonotype calling, in-frame beta chains only. All rows with the same CDR3 protein become a single entry with the most common DNA and genes. The sample profile shows some 930,000 distinct CDR3 sequences; under 35% of them were found once. The top ten clonotypes cover about a tenth of the sample. In addition, the sample was reused for a study of T cells of mothers and their children.

The material sequenced was blood. The receptor source for this set is a woman in her thirties or forties in good health.

This chain uses TRBV2 with TRBJ2-5, with a possible D match to TRBD1 (5 bases). CDR1 is SNHLY and CDR2 is FYNNEI in the germline V gene. V was shortened by 4 bases and J by 2 bases, with 8 bases between the two germline ends. There are 13 residues in the CDR3. The CDR3 DNA follows: TGTGCCAGCAGTGGACAGAGGCAAGAGACCCAGTACTTC. Translating it yields CASSGQRQETQYF.

Regarding this clonotype: At one boundary the junction diverges from the germline segment, which might be a read error. This chain uses TRBV12-3 or TRBV12-4 with TRBJ2-5, with 9 bases that match TRBD2. This CDR3 region has 15 residues. The DNA of the CDR3 is TGTACCAGCAGTTTCCAGCGGGGGGTGCAAGAGACCCAGTACTTC. Translated, it gives CTSSFQRGVQETQYF.

This clonotype has ten or more counts. This sequence joins TRBV4-2 and TRBJ1-5; D ambiguous. Trimming left V 0 bases short and J 5 bases short, with 5 bases between. This CDR3 has 13 residues. CDR1 LGHNA and CDR2 YNFKEQ come from the germline V gene. The DNA of the CDR3 is TGTGCCAGCAGCCAAGATCGGGATCAGCCCCAGCATTTT. Its translation: CASSQDRDQPQHF.

This clonotype came up many times. This chain connects TRBV27 to TRBJ2-3; D gene ambiguous. Trimming shortened V by 7 bases and J by 1 base, and 3 bases separated the two germline ends. The germline gives CDR1 MNHEY, CDR2 SMNVEV (reference sequence). CDR3 length equals 11 residues. The CDR3 nucleotides are TGTGCCAGCACCGGCACAGATACGCAGTATTTT. Its translation is CASTGTDTQYF.

The chain employs TRBV7-9 and TRBJ2-4; perhaps TRBD2 as D (6 bases). The DNA matches TRBJ2-7 better at its end, which makes the J call doubtful. The CDR3 runs 12 residues. Germline lookup yields CDR1 SEHNR and CDR2 FQNEAQ (reference sequence). CDR3 nucleotide sequence: TGTGCCAGCGGCGGGACCGCCTACGAGCAGTACTTC. Protein: CASGGTAYEQYF.

This clonotype was detected many times. The chain joins TRBV27 to TRBJ2-7, with TRBD1 matching over 7 bases. CDR1 and CDR2 (germline): MNHEY, SMNVEV (reference sequence). CDR3 length: 12 residues. Trimming removed 5 bases from V and 6 bases from J; junction bases left unmatched: 4. This chain's CDR3 is CASSTRGFEQYF. The DNA for the CDR3 is TGTGCCAGCAGTACCAGGGGGTTCGAGCAGTACTTC.

This clonotype was recorded many times. J is TRBJ2-7 and V is TRBV5-1; 8 bases are a match to TRBD1. The CDR3 contains 15 residues. CDR1 and CDR2 from the germline V gene are SGHRS and YFSETQ. V trimming: 3 bases; J trimming: 5 bases; junction bases outside the gene matches: 10. The CDR3 DNA reads TGCGCCAGCAGCTGGAACAGGGGGACCCTGAACGAGCAGTACTTC. This gives the protein CASSWNRGTLNEQYF.

The genes are TRBV20-1 and TRBJ2-4, with no clear D. The end of the DNA is better explained by TRBJ2-7, so the J call may be wrong. Germline assignment: CDR1 DFQATT and CDR2 SNEGSKA (reference sequence). This CDR3 spans 14 amino acids. The CDR3 here is CSARVADSSYEQYF. The CDR3 DNA reads TGCAGTGCTAGAGTGGCGGATTCCTCCTACGAGCAGTACTTC.

The chain couples TRBV28 to TRBJ1-1; no definite D call. From germline, CDR1 is MDHEN and CDR2 SYDVKM. The CDR3 covers 15 residues. Trimming took off 5 bases at V and 4 bases at J, with 17 bases between the two ends. CDR3 residues: CASSPMRQGATEAFF. In DNA form, the CDR3 reads TGTGCCAGCAGTCCAATGAGACAAGGTGCCACTGAAGCTTTCTTT.

This clonotype was found a few times. V is TRBV6-5 and J is TRBJ2-4; D ambiguous. The end of the DNA aligns better with TRBJ2-7, so the J call may be wrong. The V gene's germline CDR1 is MNHEY and CDR2 SVGAGI. The CDR3 totals 13 residues. In DNA form, the CDR3 reads TGTGCCAGCAGTCGGCAGGCAAACTACGAGCAGTACTTC. Protein sequence: CASSRQANYEQYF.